Presented here are 20 T cell receptor beta chains from one specimen sequenced in a study of blood T cell repertoires in COVID-19. Produced via immunoSEQ multiplex PCR; TCRdb's table is partial and in-frame only. The sample consists of around 380,000 clones, more than 75% of them appearing once. The sequencing input was peripheral blood. The receptors shown here come from a human donor with acute or convalescent COVID-19. The donor label of this sample is uncertain.

The rearrangement uses TRBV4-1 and TRBJ1-1; no reliable D call. CDR1 is MGHRA, CDR2 YSYEKL, per germline. V was cut by 1 base and J by 2 bases, with 11 bases left in between. The CDR3 has 15 residues. The CDR3 DNA follows: TGCGCCAGCAGCCAAGTGTTAATCCTCAACACTGAAGCTTTCTTT. This sequence encodes CASSQVLILNTEAFF.

This clone was seen once. The rearrangement uses TRBV7-9 and TRBJ1-2, with 8 bases fitting TRBD1. The V gene end was trimmed by 4 bases and the J gene end by 4 bases; junction bases not matched to a gene: 5. This CDR3 region has 14 residues. The germline V gene encodes CDR1 SEHNR and CDR2 FQNEAQ (reference sequence). The CDR3, as DNA: TGTGCCAGCAGCTCCCCAGGACAGGGCTATGGCTACACCTTC. This gives the protein CASSSPGQGYGYTF.

This clone was seen a few times. The J gene is TRBJ1-4, the V gene TRBV7-9; D possibly corresponds to TRBD1 (6 bases). CDR3 length equals 14 residues. Germline V gene lookup returns CDR1 SEHNR and CDR2 FQNEAQ (reference sequence). Between the trimmed V and J ends, which lost 3 bases and 14 bases, there was a span of 19 bases. CDR3 sequence: CASSFNTQGKSLFF. In DNA form, the CDR3 reads TGTGCCAGCAGCTTCAATACCCAGGGGAAAAGTCTGTTTTTT.

The sample holds one count of this clone. The V call is TRBV28, the J call TRBJ2-7; a weak D match, TRBD2 (5 bases). The CDR3 runs 14 residues. Trimming cost V 6 bases and J 0 bases, with 12 bases left between them. Germline-derived CDR1 and CDR2 are MDHEN and SYDVKM. The CDR3 spells CASSPGSSSYEQYF. In DNA form, the CDR3 reads TGTGCCAGCAGCCCGGGGAGTTCCTCCTACGAGCAGTACTTC.

For this clone: The sample has other DNA sequences that encode this CDR3 too. The V and J genes are TRBV18 and TRBJ1-1, with D possibly matching TRBD1 (5 bases). This CDR3 is 14 amino acids long. Germline CDR1 is KGHSH and CDR2 is LQKENI. The V end lost 0 bases, the J end lost 1 base, and 6 bases lay between the germline ends. CDR3 in DNA: TGTGCCAGCTCACCACCGCAGGGGAACACTGAAGCTTTCTTT. Amino acids: CASSPPQGNTEAFF.

This clone was seen only a few times. V is TRBV5-1 and J is TRBJ1-1, with TRBD1 identical over 9 bases. Germline V gene sequence: CDR1 SGHRS, CDR2 YFSETQ. The ends lost 0 bases at V and 7 bases at J; junction bases unmatched: 7. The CDR3 has 15 amino acids. Here the CDR3 DNA reads TGCGCCAGCAGCTTGGAAAACAGGGGGCGGAATGAAGCTTTCTTT. It is translated as CASSLENRGRNEAFF. The whole variable domain, filled in from reference TRBV5-1 and TRBJ1-1, reads KAGVTQTPRYLIKTRGQQVTLSCSPISGHRSVSWYQQTPGQGLQFLFEYFSETQRNKGNFPGRFSGRQFSNSRSEMNVSTLELGDSALYLCASSLENRGRNEAFFGQGTRLTVV.

This clone occurred a few times. The rearrangement joins TRBV4-2 to TRBJ2-7, with D perhaps TRBD2 (6 bases). The V end was cut by 0 bases, the J end by 3 bases, with 15 bases between. The CDR3 has 16 residues. Germline values: CDR1 LGHNA, CDR2 YNFKEQ. CDR3 amino acids: CASSQDGKEGGYEQYF. CDR3 sequence (DNA): TGTGCCAGCAGCCAAGATGGTAAGGAGGGAGGCTACGAGCAGTACTTC.

Comments on this clone: This CDR3 is also generated by other DNA sequences in the sample. The J gene is TRBJ1-4, the V gene TRBV5-6; possibly TRBD1 for D (6 bases). Germline values: CDR1 SGHDT, CDR2 YYEEEE. The CDR3 loop spans 15 amino acids. The V end lost 2 bases, the J end lost 0 bases, and 8 bases lay between the germline ends. The CDR3 loop reads CASSLQGSTNEKLFF. CDR3 sequence (DNA): TGTGCCAGCAGCTTACAGGGATCAACTAATGAAAAACTGTTTTTT.

The rearrangement joins TRBV11-2 to TRBJ2-7; D uncertain. V was clipped by 5 bases and J by 5 bases, with 10 bases between them. The CDR3 sequence is 12 residues long. Germline loops: CDR1 SGHAT, CDR2 FQNNGV. The CDR3 DNA reads as TGTGCCAGCAGCCTAACCGCCCACGAGCAGTACTTC. The encoded protein is CASSLTAHEQYF. Supplemented by reference TRBV11-2 and TRBJ2-7, the full variable domain reads EAGVAQSPRYKIIEKRQSVAFWCNPISGHATLYWYQQILGQGPKLLIQFQNNGVVDDSQLPKDRFSAERLKGVDSTLKIQPAKLEDSAVYLCASSLTAHEQYFGPGTRLTVT.

CDR3 nucleotides: TGCGCCAGCAGCTTCGACAGGGGCGGCTACACCTTC. This translates into CASSFDRGGYTF. This rearrangement joins TRBV5-1 to TRBJ1-2; TRBD1 matches 8 bases. The germline V gene encodes CDR1 SGHRS and CDR2 YFSETQ. The CDR3 runs 12 residues. After removal of 2 bases from V and 8 bases from J, the junction contained 2 bases not matched to a gene.

The rearrangement uses TRBV18 and TRBJ2-5; D is undetermined. Germline lookup yields CDR1 KGHSH and CDR2 LQKENI. The CDR3 spans 13 residues. Trimming cost V 4 bases and J 4 bases, with 10 bases left between them. Here the CDR3 DNA reads TGTGCCAGCTCACAAGATTCGGGAGAGACCCAGTACTTC. It translates to CASSQDSGETQYF.

The CDR3 loop is CASRPGTGYYGYTF. The CDR3 DNA sequence: TGTGCCAGCCGCCCCGGGACAGGGTATTATGGCTACACCTTC. The chain uses TRBV6-5 and TRBJ1-2; TRBD1 aligns across 9 bases. Germline V lookup: CDR1 MNHEY, CDR2 SVGAGI. After removal of 8 bases from V and 5 bases from J, the junction contained 9 bases not matched to a gene. The CDR3 is 14 residues long.

This clone has a handful of counts. The gene calls are TRBV29-1 and TRBJ2-3; the match to TRBD2 covers 7 bases. This CDR3 region has 14 residues. Germline loops: CDR1 SQVTM, CDR2 ANQGSEA. The ends lost 4 bases at V and 10 bases at J; junction bases unmatched: 14. CDR3 sequence (DNA): TGCAGCGTTGGTGAGCGGGAAAGAGTAGTGGCGCAGTATTTT. This codes for CSVGERERVVAQYF.

The chain uses TRBV19 and TRBJ1-6; D perhaps matches TRBD1 (6 bases). Germline V lookup: CDR1 LNHDA, CDR2 SQIVND (reference sequence). V was trimmed by 3 bases and J by 7 bases, leaving 16 bases between them. The CDR3 is made up of 16 amino acids. CDR3 sequence: CASSMGPSRGNSPLHF. The CDR3 DNA follows: TGTGCCAGTAGTATGGGGCCCTCAAGGGGGAATTCACCCCTCCACTTT.

For this clone: A junction boundary mismatches the germline segment, possibly from a read error. The V and J genes are TRBV19 and TRBJ1-2; TRBD1 agrees at 8 bases. Germline loops: CDR1 LNHDA, CDR2 SQIVND (reference sequence). The CDR3 spans 13 residues. CDR3 protein: CASRIDRGYGYTF. CDR3 DNA: TGTGCCAGTAGAATAGACAGGGGTTATGGCTACACCTTC.

The V and J genes are TRBV6-7 and TRBJ2-1; the D gene is possibly TRBD1 (5 bases). TRBV6-7 qualifies as an ORF whose function is uncertain. Trimming left V 8 bases short and J 7 bases short, with 21 bases between. The CDR3 extends over 15 amino acids. The DNA for the CDR3 is TGTGCCAGCCCCAAGGGGTTTCTATACCTAAATGAGCAGTTCTTC. Translated: CASPKGFLYLNEQFF.

The CDR3 coding sequence is TGTGCCAGCAGCCTGAACAGGGTAACCACTAATGAAAAACTGTTTTTT. Translating gives CASSLNRVTTNEKLFF. The rearrangement uses TRBV5-5 and TRBJ1-4, with a weak D call TRBD1 (6 bases). The ends were cut back, 4 bases at V and 2 bases at J, with 15 bases in the middle. CDR1 and CDR2 from the germline V gene are SGHKS and YYEKEE (reference sequence). The CDR3 is made up of 16 amino acids. The entire variable domain, with the rest obtained from reference TRBV5-5 and TRBJ1-4, is as follows: DAGVTQSPTHLIKTRGQQVTLRCSPISGHKSVSWYQQVLGQGPQFIFQYYEKEERGRGNFPDRFSARQFPNYSSELNVNALLLGDSALYLCASSLNRVTTNEKLFFGSGTQLSVL.

The rearrangement uses TRBV19 and TRBJ1-3, with D perhaps TRBD1 (5 bases). Germline CDR1 reads LNHDA; CDR2 reads SQIVND (reference sequence). The CDR3 length is 15 residues. Trimming removed 2 bases from V and 5 bases from J, with 13 bases in between. The CDR3: CASSILSRARNTIYF. CDR3 in DNA: TGTGCCAGTAGTATACTGTCCAGGGCCAGAAACACCATATATTTT.

The gene calls are TRBV9 and TRBJ2-5; 9 bases line up with TRBD2. After removal of 0 bases from V and 3 bases from J, the junction contained 12 bases not matched to a gene. The CDR3 runs 18 residues. Germline CDR1 and CDR2: SGDLS and YYNGEE. CDR3 sequence: CASSVVGLAGWGEETQYF. The CDR3 coding sequence is TGTGCCAGCAGCGTAGTTGGGCTAGCGGGATGGGGGGAAGAGACCCAGTACTTC.

This clone was found a few times. The chain carries TRBV12-3 or TRBV12-4 and TRBJ1-5, with D unresolved. The CDR3 sequence is 13 residues long. Trimming took off 3 bases at V and 0 bases at J, with 3 bases between the two ends. The CDR3 DNA reads as TGTGCCAGCAGTTTTTATAGCAATCAGCCCCAGCATTTT. Protein sequence: CASSFYSNQPQHF.